This T cell receptor (beta chain) was observed in a study of T cell repertoires in cytomegalovirus infection. CDR3 length: 16 residues. Germline V gene data show CDR1 as SEHNR and CDR2 as FQNEAQ (reference sequence). The ends were cut back, 6 bases at V and 0 bases at J, with 16 bases in the middle. TCRdb reanalysed the reads using MiXCR and keeps one entry per CDR3 protein. Here the sample spans roughly 220,000 distinct CDR3 sequences, 35% to 45% being singletons. This clonotype occurred a few times. Its specificity is unknown. The rearrangement joins TRBV7-9 to TRBJ2-3; possible D gene TRBD2, 5 bases. The sequence derives from a human donor in good health (CMV status not recorded). Some clones in this sample may be carry-over from other donors' samples. The sequencing here drew on CD8+ T cells from cultured PBMCs, taken from culture after CMV antigen stimulation. The CDR3: CASRITFRTSTDTQYF. The CDR3 DNA is TGTGCCAGCAGGATCACCTTCCGGACTAGCACAGATACGCAGTATTTT.